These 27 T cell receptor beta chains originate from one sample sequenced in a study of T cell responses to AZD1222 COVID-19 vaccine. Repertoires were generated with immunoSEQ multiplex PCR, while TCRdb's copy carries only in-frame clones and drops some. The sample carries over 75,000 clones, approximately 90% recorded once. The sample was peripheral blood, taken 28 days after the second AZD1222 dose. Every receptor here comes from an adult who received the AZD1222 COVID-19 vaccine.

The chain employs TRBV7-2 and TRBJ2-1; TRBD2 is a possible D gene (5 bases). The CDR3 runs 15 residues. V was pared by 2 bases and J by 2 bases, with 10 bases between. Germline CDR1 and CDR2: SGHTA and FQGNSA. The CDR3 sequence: CASSLRASPYNEQFF. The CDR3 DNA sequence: TGTGCCAGCAGCTTACGAGCTAGCCCCTACAATGAGCAGTTCTTC.

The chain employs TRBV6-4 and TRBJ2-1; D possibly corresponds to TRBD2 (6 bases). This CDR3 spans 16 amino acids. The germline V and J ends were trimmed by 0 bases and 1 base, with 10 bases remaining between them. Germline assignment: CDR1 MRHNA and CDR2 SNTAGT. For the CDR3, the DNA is TGTGCCAGCAGTGACTCGGTTAGCGGATCCTACAATGAGCAGTTCTTC. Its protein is CASSDSVSGSYNEQFF.

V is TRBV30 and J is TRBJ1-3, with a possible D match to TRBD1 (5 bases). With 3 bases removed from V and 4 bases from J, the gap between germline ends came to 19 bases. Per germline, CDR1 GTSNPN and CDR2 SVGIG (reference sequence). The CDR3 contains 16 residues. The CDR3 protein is CAWRPWGRLVGNTIYF. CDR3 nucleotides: TGTGCCTGGAGACCCTGGGGACGGCTAGTCGGAAACACCATATATTTT.

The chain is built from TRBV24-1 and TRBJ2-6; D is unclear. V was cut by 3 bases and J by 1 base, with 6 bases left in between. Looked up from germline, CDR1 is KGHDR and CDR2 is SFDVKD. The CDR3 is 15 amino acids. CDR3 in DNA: TGTGCCACCAGTGATCCAAGATCTGGGGCCAACGTCCTGACTTTC. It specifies CATSDPRSGANVLTF.

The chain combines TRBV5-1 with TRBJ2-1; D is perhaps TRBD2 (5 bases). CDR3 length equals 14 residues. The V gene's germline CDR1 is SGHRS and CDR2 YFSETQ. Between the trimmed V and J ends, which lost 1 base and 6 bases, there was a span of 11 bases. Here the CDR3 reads CASSLFVGANEQFF. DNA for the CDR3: TGCGCCAGCAGCTTGTTTGTGGGAGCCAATGAGCAGTTCTTC.

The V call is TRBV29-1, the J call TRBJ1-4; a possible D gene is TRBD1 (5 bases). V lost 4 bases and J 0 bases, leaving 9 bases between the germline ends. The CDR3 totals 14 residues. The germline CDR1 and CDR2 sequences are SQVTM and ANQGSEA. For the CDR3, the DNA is TGCAGCGTTGGTAAGGGACCAACTAATGAAAAACTGTTTTTT. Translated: CSVGKGPTNEKLFF.

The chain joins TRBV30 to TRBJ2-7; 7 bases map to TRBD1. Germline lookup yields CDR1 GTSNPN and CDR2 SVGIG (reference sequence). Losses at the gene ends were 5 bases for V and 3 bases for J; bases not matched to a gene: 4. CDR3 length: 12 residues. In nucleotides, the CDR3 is TGTGCCTGGGAAGGGACAGTCTACGAGCAGTACTTC. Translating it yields CAWEGTVYEQYF.

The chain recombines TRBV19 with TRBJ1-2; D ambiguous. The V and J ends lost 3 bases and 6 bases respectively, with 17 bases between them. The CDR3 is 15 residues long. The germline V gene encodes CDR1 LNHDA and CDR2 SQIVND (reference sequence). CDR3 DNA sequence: TGTGCCAGTAGTATCCAACCGACATATGCCCATGGCTACACCTTC. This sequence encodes CASSIQPTYAHGYTF. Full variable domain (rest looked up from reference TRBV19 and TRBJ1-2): DGGITQSPKYLFRKEGQNVTLSCEQNLNHDAMYWYRQDPGQGLRLIYYSQIVNDFQKGDIAEGYSVSREKKESFPLTVTSAQKNPTAFYLCASSIQPTYAHGYTFGSGTRLTVV.

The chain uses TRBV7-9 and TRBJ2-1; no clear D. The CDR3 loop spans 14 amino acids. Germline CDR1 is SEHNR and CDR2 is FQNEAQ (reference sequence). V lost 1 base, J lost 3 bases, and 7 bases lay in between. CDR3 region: CASSLVPNYNEQFF. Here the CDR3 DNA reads TGTGCCAGCAGCTTAGTTCCAAACTACAATGAGCAGTTCTTC.

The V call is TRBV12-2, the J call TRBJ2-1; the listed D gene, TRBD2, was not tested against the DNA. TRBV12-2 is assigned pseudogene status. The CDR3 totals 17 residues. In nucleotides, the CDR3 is TGTGCAAGTCGCTTAGTAGGCTCTAGCGGGGCAATTAAAAAGCAGTTCTTC. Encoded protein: CASRLVGSSGAIKKQFF.

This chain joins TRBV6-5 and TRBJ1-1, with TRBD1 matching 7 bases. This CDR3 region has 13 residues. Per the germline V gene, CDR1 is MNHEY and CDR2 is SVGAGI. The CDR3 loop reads CASNSQGGTEAFF. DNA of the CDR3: TGTGCTTCAAATAGCCAGGGGGGCACTGAAGCTTTCTTT.

Here the CDR3 DNA reads TGCGCCAGCAGCTTGCCGCAACTAGCGGGAGGATACAATGAGCAGTTCTTC. As protein: CASSLPQLAGGYNEQFF. The V gene is TRBV5-1, the J gene TRBJ2-1, with TRBD2 identical over 12 bases. Germline CDR1 reads SGHRS; CDR2 reads YFSETQ. CDR3 length equals 17 residues. V was pared by 1 base and J by 4 bases, with 6 bases of the junction left unmatched.

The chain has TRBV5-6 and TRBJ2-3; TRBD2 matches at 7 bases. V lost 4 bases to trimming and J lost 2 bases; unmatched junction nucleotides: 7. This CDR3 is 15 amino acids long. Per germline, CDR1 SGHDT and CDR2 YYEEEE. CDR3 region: CASSLGAGLTDTQYF. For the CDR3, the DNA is TGTGCCAGCAGCCTCGGAGCGGGGCTCACAGATACGCAGTATTTT.

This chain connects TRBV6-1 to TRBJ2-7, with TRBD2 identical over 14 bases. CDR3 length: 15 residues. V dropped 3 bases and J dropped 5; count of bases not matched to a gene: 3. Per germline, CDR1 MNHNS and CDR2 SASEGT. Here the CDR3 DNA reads TGTGCCAGCAGTGACGGGACTAGCGGGGGCGACGAGCAGTACTTC. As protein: CASSDGTSGGDEQYF.

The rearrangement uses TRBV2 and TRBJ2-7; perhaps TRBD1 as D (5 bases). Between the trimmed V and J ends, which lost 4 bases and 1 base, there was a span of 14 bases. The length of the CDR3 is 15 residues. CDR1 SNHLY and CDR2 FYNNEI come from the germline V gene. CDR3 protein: CASSGEQVRSYEQYF. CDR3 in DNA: TGTGCCAGCAGTGGGGAACAGGTGCGGTCCTACGAGCAGTACTTC.

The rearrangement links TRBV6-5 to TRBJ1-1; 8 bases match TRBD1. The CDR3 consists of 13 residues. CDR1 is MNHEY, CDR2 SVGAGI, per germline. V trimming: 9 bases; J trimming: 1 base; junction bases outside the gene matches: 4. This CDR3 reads CASHRGANTEAFF. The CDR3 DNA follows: TGTGCCAGTCACAGGGGGGCGAACACTGAAGCTTTCTTT.

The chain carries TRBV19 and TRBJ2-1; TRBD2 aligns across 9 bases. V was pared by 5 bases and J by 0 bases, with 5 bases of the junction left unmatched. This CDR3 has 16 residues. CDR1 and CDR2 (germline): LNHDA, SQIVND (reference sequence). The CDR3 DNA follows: TGTGCCAGTAGTTCCGTTAGCGGGAGCTCCTACAATGAGCAGTTCTTC. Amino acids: CASSSVSGSSYNEQFF.

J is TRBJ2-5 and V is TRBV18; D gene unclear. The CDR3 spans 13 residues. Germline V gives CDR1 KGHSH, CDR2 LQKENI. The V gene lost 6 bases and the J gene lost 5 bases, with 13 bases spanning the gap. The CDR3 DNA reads TGTGCCAGCTCTCAAGGGTTCAGGGAGACCCAGTACTTC. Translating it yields CASSQGFRETQYF.

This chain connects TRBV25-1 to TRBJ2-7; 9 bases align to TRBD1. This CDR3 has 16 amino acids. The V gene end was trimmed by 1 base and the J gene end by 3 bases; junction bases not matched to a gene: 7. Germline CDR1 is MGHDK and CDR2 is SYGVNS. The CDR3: CASSEWRGQGGYEQYF. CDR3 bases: TGTGCCAGCAGTGAATGGAGGGGACAGGGAGGCTACGAGCAGTACTTC.

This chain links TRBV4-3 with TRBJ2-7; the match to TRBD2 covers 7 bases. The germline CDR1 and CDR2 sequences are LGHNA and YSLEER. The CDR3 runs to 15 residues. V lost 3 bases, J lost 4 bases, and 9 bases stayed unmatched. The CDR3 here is CASSHPGRGVYEQYF. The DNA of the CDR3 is TGCGCCAGCAGCCACCCGGGGAGGGGTGTGTACGAGCAGTACTTC.

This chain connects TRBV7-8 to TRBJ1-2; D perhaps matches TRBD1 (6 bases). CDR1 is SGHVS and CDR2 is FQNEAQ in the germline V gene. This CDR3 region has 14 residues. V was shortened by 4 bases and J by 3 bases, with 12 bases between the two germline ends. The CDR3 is CASSYRDGDYGYTF. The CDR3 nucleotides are TGTGCCAGCAGCTACAGGGACGGCGACTATGGCTACACCTTC.

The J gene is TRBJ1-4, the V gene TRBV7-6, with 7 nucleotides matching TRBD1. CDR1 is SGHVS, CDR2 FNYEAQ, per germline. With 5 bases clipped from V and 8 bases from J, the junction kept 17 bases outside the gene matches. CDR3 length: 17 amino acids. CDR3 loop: CASSPGAGGVLREKLFF. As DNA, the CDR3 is TGTGCCAGCAGCCCTGGGGCAGGGGGGGTTCTTCGAGAAAAACTGTTTTTT.

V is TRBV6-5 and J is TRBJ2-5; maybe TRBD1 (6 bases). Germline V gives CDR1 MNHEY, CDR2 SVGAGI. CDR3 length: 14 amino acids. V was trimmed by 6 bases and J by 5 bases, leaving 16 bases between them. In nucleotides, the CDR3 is TGTGCCAGCAGCAGAGACAGGCGAGGGGAGACCCAGTACTTC. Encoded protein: CASSRDRRGETQYF.

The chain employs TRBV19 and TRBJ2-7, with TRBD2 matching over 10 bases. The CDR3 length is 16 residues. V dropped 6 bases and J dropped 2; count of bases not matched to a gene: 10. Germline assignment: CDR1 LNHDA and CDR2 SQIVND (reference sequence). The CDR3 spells CASSLSLAGVPYEQYF. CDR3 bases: TGTGCCAGTAGCTTGAGTCTAGCGGGAGTCCCCTACGAGCAGTACTTC. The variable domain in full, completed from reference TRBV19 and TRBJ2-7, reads DGGITQSPKYLFRKEGQNVTLSCEQNLNHDAMYWYRQDPGQGLRLIYYSQIVNDFQKGDIAEGYSVSREKKESFPLTVTSAQKNPTAFYLCASSLSLAGVPYEQYFGPGTRLTVT.

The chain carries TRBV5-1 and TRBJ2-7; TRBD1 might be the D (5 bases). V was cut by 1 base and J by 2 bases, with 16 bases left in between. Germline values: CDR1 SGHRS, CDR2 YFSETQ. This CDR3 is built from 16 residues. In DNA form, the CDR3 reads TGCGCCAGCAGCTTGTCGGTGGGGCCTGAGGCCTACGAGCAGTACTTC. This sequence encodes CASSLSVGPEAYEQYF. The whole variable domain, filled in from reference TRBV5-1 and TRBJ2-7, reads KAGVTQTPRYLIKTRGQQVTLSCSPISGHRSVSWYQQTPGQGLQFLFEYFSETQRNKGNFPGRFSGRQFSNSRSEMNVSTLELGDSALYLCASSLSVGPEAYEQYFGPGTRLTVT.

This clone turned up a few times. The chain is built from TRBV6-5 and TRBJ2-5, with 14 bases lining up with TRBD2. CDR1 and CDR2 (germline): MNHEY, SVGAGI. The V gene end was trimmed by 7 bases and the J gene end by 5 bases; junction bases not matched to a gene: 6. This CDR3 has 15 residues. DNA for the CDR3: TGTGCCAGCATTCAGACTAGCGGGGGGGCGGAGACCCAGTACTTC. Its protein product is CASIQTSGGAETQYF.

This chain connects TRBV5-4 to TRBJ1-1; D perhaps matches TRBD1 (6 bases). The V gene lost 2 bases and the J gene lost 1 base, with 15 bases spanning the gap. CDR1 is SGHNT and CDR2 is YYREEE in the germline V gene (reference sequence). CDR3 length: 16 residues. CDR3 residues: CASSFGRGGANTEAFF. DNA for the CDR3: TGTGCCAGCAGCTTTGGGCGGGGGGGCGCGAACACTGAAGCTTTCTTT.